Each of the 32 T cell receptor beta chains below was sequenced from the same sample in a study of tumor and adjacent non-tumor tissue in lung cancer. RNA was extracted from bulk tissue without any cell sorting. Distant lung tissue was collected more than 3 cm away from the tumor edge. The library came from three nested PCR rounds adapted from ARM-PCR protocols. TCRdb analysed the multiplex PCR reads with MiXCR anew, one entry per CDR3 protein. The data hold 98,000 or so distinct CDR3 sequences, with 75% to 85% observed a single time. Sequences were obtained from distant non-tumor lung tissue. The receptors were sampled from a man between 60 and 75 years old with small cell lung cancer.

The genes are TRBV11-2 and TRBJ2-7, with TRBD2 matching over 7 bases. V gave up 7 bases and J gave up 3 bases; unmatched junction bases: 24. This CDR3 has 19 amino acids. The germline gives CDR1 SGHAT, CDR2 FQNNGV. The CDR3: CASIFRASGRANLYYEQYV. The CDR3 bases are TGTGCCAGCATCTTTAGGGCTAGTGGGAGGGCGAACCTTTACTACGAGCAGTACGTC.

Remarks on this clonotype: One junction end does not reproduce the germline sequence, and a read error may be involved. The rearrangement links TRBV5-1 to TRBJ2-7, with 7 bases aligning to TRBD1. Germline lookup yields CDR1 SGHRS and CDR2 YFSETQ. The CDR3 has 16 residues. The CDR3 sequence: CASSPSPSGQSYELYF. CDR3 coding DNA: TGCGCCAGCAGCCCGAGTCCCTCGGGACAGTCCTACGAGCTGTACTTC.

In regard to this clonotype: This clone may be a read error of a much larger clone one base away. CDR3 coding DNA: TGCGCCAGCTCGGACACCGCGGGGGTCAACGTCCTGACTTTC. Amino acid sequence: CASSDTAGVNVLTF. The chain combines TRBV5-1 with TRBJ2-6, with 7 positions matching TRBD2. The CDR3 contains 14 residues. The V gene's germline CDR1 is SGHRS and CDR2 YFSETQ.

The chain couples TRBV20-1 to TRBJ2-1; D possibly corresponds to TRBD2 (6 bases). The CDR3 covers 12 residues. Germline V gives CDR1 DFQATT, CDR2 SNEGSKA (reference sequence). The V gene lost 2 bases and the J gene lost 9 bases, with 11 bases spanning the gap. CDR3 sequence reads: CSARSRECEQFF. The CDR3 DNA sequence: TGCAGTGCTAGATCCCGGGAGTGTGAGCAGTTCTTC.

The chain couples TRBV30 to TRBJ2-1; D is perhaps TRBD2 (5 bases). Germline V gene lookup returns CDR1 GTSNPN and CDR2 SVGIG (reference sequence). The V and J ends lost 1 base and 6 bases respectively, with 10 bases between them. This CDR3 contains 13 residues. CDR3 DNA sequence: TGTGCCTGGAGTGATAGCGAGGTCAATGAGCAGTTCTTC. As protein: CAWSDSEVNEQFF. Full variable domain (outside the CDR3, taken from reference TRBV30 and TRBJ2-1): SQTIHQWPATLVQPVGSPLSLECTVEGTSNPNLYWYRQAAGRGLQLLFYSVGIGQISSEVPQNLSASRPQDRQFILSSKKLLLSDSGFYLCAWSDSEVNEQFFGPGTRLTVL.

The table lists this clonotype with a few counts. The V call is TRBV5-1, the J call TRBJ1-4; D may be TRBD1 (6 bases). Per the germline V gene, CDR1 is SGHRS and CDR2 is YFSETQ. The CDR3 consists of 17 residues. The V end was cut by 0 bases, the J end by 3 bases, with 15 bases between. DNA of the CDR3: TGCGCCAGCAGCTTGGATCTGGGGGCGGCATCTAATGAAAAACTGTTTTTT. Encoded protein: CASSLDLGAASNEKLFF. The full variable domain, in which reference TRBV5-1 and TRBJ1-4 provide the parts outside the CDR3, is KAGVTQTPRYLIKTRGQQVTLSCSPISGHRSVSWYQQTPGQGLQFLFEYFSETQRNKGNFPGRFSGRQFSNSRSEMNVSTLELGDSALYLCASSLDLGAASNEKLFFGSGTQLSVL.

For this clonotype: The CDR3 does not end in the conserved phenylalanine or tryptophan, so this is likely a read error. It is unclear where the CDR3 begins or ends on the DNA, so no DNA is shown, and the CDR3 is as TCRdb lists it. The chain recombines TRBV11-2 with TRBJ1-1. Germline V CDR1 and CDR2: SGHAT, FQNNGV. The CDR3 is made up of 14 amino acids, end residues included. The CDR3 sequence is CASSLVGRGSEDFL.

This clonotype was recorded once. V gene TRBV6-5 combines with J gene TRBJ1-4; D is possibly TRBD1 (5 bases). The CDR3 is 15 amino acids. CDR1 MNHEY and CDR2 SVGAGI come from the germline V gene. V was cut by 10 bases and J by 7 bases, with 22 bases left in between. The CDR3 nucleotides read TGTGCCAACAGCCCCGCCGGGGGTTGGGGTGAAAAACTGTTTTTT. This translates into CANSPAGGWGEKLFF.

This clonotype was seen a single time. Sequence at one end of the junction differs from germline and may be a read error. The chain links TRBV6-2 or TRBV6-3 to TRBJ2-7, with unresolved D. This CDR3 comprises 14 residues. Germline lookup yields CDR1 MNHEY and CDR2 SVGEGT. CDR3 in DNA: TGTGCCAGGAGTTTTGAGGAGAGTGCCTACGAACAGTACTTC. Its protein is CARSFEESAYEQYF.

V and J are TRBV5-5 and TRBJ2-1; tentative D call: TRBD1 (5 bases). Trimming cost V 5 bases and J 0 bases, with 12 bases left between them. Germline loops: CDR1 SGHKS, CDR2 YYEKEE (reference sequence). This CDR3 is 15 amino acids long. The CDR3 DNA reads as TGTGCCAGCAGTCCGAGGACACTCTCCTACAATGAGCAGTTCTTC. Its protein is CASSPRTLSYNEQFF.

This clonotype was counted between two and nine times. A read error may account for a junction end that differs from germline. The chain links TRBV6-5 to TRBJ2-1; tentatively, D is TRBD1 or TRBD2 (5 bases each). This CDR3 has 15 residues. Germline V lookup: CDR1 MNHEY, CDR2 SVGAGI. Here the CDR3 DNA reads TGTATCAGCAGTTACTCTGGGGGAGTGGGTAATGAGCACTTCTTC. Its protein is CISSYSGGVGNEHFF.

The V call is TRBV6-1, the J call TRBJ1-2; unclear D gene. The CDR3 has 12 residues. Trimming took 0 bases from V and 13 from J, leaving 12 bases between them. The germline V gene encodes CDR1 MNHNS and CDR2 SASEGT. Here the CDR3 reads CASSEAHGPFTF. The CDR3, as DNA: TGTGCCAGCAGTGAAGCACACGGGCCGTTCACCTTC.

Points on this clonotype: An end of the junction does not agree with germline; a read error may underlie this. This chain connects TRBV20-1 to TRBJ2-5; a weak D match, TRBD2 (6 bases). The CDR3 extends over 11 amino acids. In germline, CDR1 is DFQATT, CDR2 SNEGSKA (reference sequence). DNA of the CDR3: TGCAGTGCGGCGTTTCGGGAGATCCAGTACTTC. The encoded protein is CSAAFREIQYF.

With respect to this clonotype: A clone one base away is much larger, so this may be a read error. The rearrangement joins TRBV28 to TRBJ2-4; D might be TRBD1 (5 bases). Between the trimmed V and J ends, which lost 4 bases and 9 bases, there was a span of 13 bases. Germline values: CDR1 MDHEN, CDR2 SYDVKM. The CDR3 totals 13 residues. CDR3 sequence reads: CASSSAGLRIQYF. The CDR3 nucleotides read TGTGCCAGCAGTTCAGCAGGGTTGCGCATTCAGTACTTC.

Notes on this clonotype: At one end the junction does not follow the germline gene, possibly because of a read error. The chain is built from TRBV6-1 and TRBJ2-7, with D possibly TRBD2 on 6 matching bases. CDR1 is MNHNS, CDR2 SASEGT, per germline. The CDR3 loop spans 12 amino acids. The CDR3: CPRSEASLANYF. The CDR3 DNA sequence: TGTCCCAGGAGTGAAGCCTCCCTAGCGAACTACTTC.

V usage is TRBV29-1 and J usage is TRBJ2-1; D perhaps matches TRBD1 (6 bases). Between the trimmed V and J ends, which lost 4 bases and 2 bases, there was a span of 21 bases. The CDR3 has 17 residues. CDR1 and CDR2 from the germline V gene are SQVTM and ANQGSEA. The CDR3 nucleotides are TGCAGCGTTGGAGCCAGGGGCGACCCAATCACCTACAATGAGCAGTTCTTC. Translation: CSVGARGDPITYNEQFF.

For this clonotype: One end of the junction varies from germline; a read error may be responsible. This sequence joins TRBV11-2 and TRBJ2-3; TRBD2 might be the D (6 bases). Looked up from germline, CDR1 is SGHAT and CDR2 is FQNNGV. The CDR3 has 15 residues. The CDR3 DNA reads as TGTGCCAACAGCACCGGAGGGACTGCGGGACATACGCAGTATTTT. Its translation: CANSTGGTAGHTQYF. The whole variable domain, remainder taken from reference TRBV11-2 and TRBJ2-3, is EAGVAQSPRYKIIEKRQSVAFWCNPISGHATLYWYQQILGQGPKLLIQFQNNGVVDDSQLPKDRFSAERLKGVDSTLKIQPAKLEDSAVYLCANSTGGTAGHTQYFGPGTRLTVL.

Turning to this clonotype: At one end, the junction sequence differs from germline, possibly due to a read error. The CDR3 loop reads CASNQDVREVPGDKQYF. The CDR3 DNA reads TGCGCCAGCAACCAAGATGTGCGGGAGGTCCCTGGGGACAAGCAGTACTTC. The chain is built from TRBV4-1 and TRBJ2-7, with TRBD2 matching 8 bases. Germline values: CDR1 MGHRA, CDR2 YSYEKL. This CDR3 region has 17 residues.

The CDR3 region is CAWSPLGLLYFYEQYV. CDR3 coding DNA: TGTGCCTGGAGTCCCCTGGGACTCCTTTACTTCTACGAGCAGTACGTC. The V gene is TRBV30, the J gene TRBJ2-7, with a tentative D call TRBD2 (6 bases). The CDR3 is made up of 16 amino acids. From germline, CDR1 is GTSNPN and CDR2 SVGIG (reference sequence). The ends were cut back, 2 bases at V and 3 bases at J, with 20 bases in the middle.

The chain joins TRBV4-1 to TRBJ2-2; 8 positions agree with TRBD2. CDR3 length: 17 amino acids. From germline, CDR1 is MGHRA and CDR2 YSYEKL. V gave up 5 bases and J gave up 12 bases; unmatched junction bases: 20. The CDR3 protein is CASSSRTSWTNTGKLFF. Written as DNA, the CDR3 is TGCGCCAGCAGCTCCCGGACTAGCTGGACGAACACAGGGAAGCTGTTTTTT.

A word on this clonotype: A clone one base away is much larger, so this may be a read error. The chain couples TRBV24-1 to TRBJ1-5; perhaps TRBD1 as D (6 bases). CDR1 is KGHDR, CDR2 SFDVKD, per germline. V was clipped by 8 bases and J by 1 base, with 17 bases between them. The CDR3 is 16 amino acids. CDR3 loop: CATNEPGTPSNQPQHF. The CDR3 region has the DNA TGTGCCACCAATGAGCCCGGGACACCGAGCAATCAGCCCCAGCATTTT.

Details on this clonotype: Given a much more abundant clone one base away, this may be a read error. The chain recombines TRBV11-2 with TRBJ2-1; TRBD2 is a possible D gene (6 bases). CDR1 and CDR2 from the germline V gene are SGHAT and FQNNGV. The CDR3 is 15 residues long. V was shortened by 2 bases and J by 13 bases, with 21 bases between the two germline ends. For the CDR3, the DNA is TGTGCCAGCAGCTTATCGGGGCGGGATCACGGTGATCAGTTCTTC. Its translation is CASSLSGRDHGDQFF.

Points on this clonotype: A much larger clone differs from this one at a single base, so this may be a read error. V is TRBV20-1 and J is TRBJ2-1, with D perhaps being TRBD1 or TRBD2 (5 bases each). Germline CDR1 is DFQATT and CDR2 is SNEGSKA (reference sequence). The CDR3 runs to 11 residues. CDR3 sequence: CSARGGGEQLF. The CDR3 bases are TGCAGTGCTAGAGGTGGGGGTGAGCAGCTCTTC.

In the case of this clonotype: At one of its ends the junction is not consistent with the germline gene, which may arise from a read error. This chain connects TRBV11-1 to TRBJ2-1; TRBD2 aligns across 13 bases. The length of the CDR3 is 18 residues. Germline CDR1 and CDR2: SGHAT and FQDESV (reference sequence). The CDR3 is CASSSESRTSGSNNEQFF. Written as DNA, the CDR3 is TGTGCTAGCAGCTCAGAATCGAGGACTAGCGGGAGTAATAATGAGCAGTTCTTC.

The chain joins TRBV11-2 to TRBJ2-1; maybe TRBD1 (5 bases). The DNA end is more similar to TRBJ2-7, so the J call may be wrong. The CDR3 length is 11 residues. Germline CDR1 reads SGHAT; CDR2 reads FQNNGV. In nucleotides, the CDR3 is TGTGCCAGCACCGAAGGGGATGAGCAGTACTTC. Its protein product is CASTEGDEQYF.

The chain joins TRBV5-6 to TRBJ1-1, with D perhaps matching TRBD1 (5 bases). CDR3 length: 16 residues. V was pared by 0 bases and J by 12 bases, with 24 bases between. CDR1 is SGHDT, CDR2 YYEEEE, per germline. The CDR3 reads CASSLASRTTNTEPFF. CDR3 coding DNA: TGTGCCAGCAGCTTGGCCTCCAGGACAACAAACACCGAACCTTTCTTT.

As for this clonotype: No conserved phenylalanine or tryptophan is present at the end of the CDR3, so a read error is the likely explanation. The chain combines TRBV10-3 with TRBJ1-1; possibly TRBD1 for D (5 bases). This CDR3 has 14 residues. Trimming left V 4 bases short and J 6 bases short, with 15 bases between. Germline CDR1 is ENHRY and CDR2 is SYGVKD. This CDR3 is CAISVGPEIAEAFI. Written as DNA, the CDR3 is TGTGCCATCAGTGTGGGACCGGAGATAGCTGAAGCTTTCATT.

For this clonotype: This may be a read error: a much more frequent sequence differs by one nucleotide. The J gene is TRBJ2-1, the V gene TRBV5-8; TRBD2 is a possible D gene (5 bases). The CDR3 length is 13 residues. Germline V gene lookup returns CDR1 SGHTS and CDR2 YDEGEE. Written as DNA, the CDR3 is TGTACCAGCAGCTTGGATGGCGCGGGTGAGCAGTTCTTC. This codes for CTSSLDGAGEQFF.

A note on this clonotype: This sequence may be a read error, since a much larger clone differs from it by one base. The genes are TRBV28 and TRBJ2-2; TRBD2 matches 7 bases. In germline, CDR1 is MDHEN, CDR2 SYDVKM. The CDR3 covers 15 residues. CDR3 sequence reads: CASCLVAGNTGELFF. CDR3 bases: TGTGCCAGCTGTTTAGTAGCGGGGAACACCGGGGAGCTGTTTTTT.

Notes on this clonotype: A much larger clone lies a single base off, so this may be a read error. This CDR3 fails to terminate in the conserved phenylalanine or tryptophan, so it likely reflects a read error. This chain connects TRBV7-8 to TRBJ2-2; D call uncertain. This CDR3 contains 13 residues. V shed 5 bases and J shed 5 bases, with 9 bases lying between them. Germline V CDR1 and CDR2: SGHVS, FQNEAQ. CDR3 bases: TGTGCCAGCAGCAACCCGTGGACCGGGGAGCTGTTTATT. It encodes CASSNPWTGELFI.

The gene calls are TRBV5-4 and TRBJ2-2; the D gene is possibly TRBD2 (6 bases). The CDR3 length is 15 residues. Per the germline V gene, CDR1 is SGHNT and CDR2 is YYREEE (reference sequence). Trimming took off 6 bases at V and 7 bases at J, with 19 bases between the two ends. This CDR3 is CASNSQDYGLGELFF. The CDR3 DNA follows: TGTGCCAGCAACTCCCAGGACTATGGTCTCGGGGAGCTGTTTTTT.

This clonotype was observed at least ten times. The rearrangement uses TRBV6-5 and TRBJ1-3; maybe TRBD1 (5 bases). V was cut by 7 bases and J by 0 bases, with 13 bases left in between. CDR3 length: 15 residues. Germline V lookup: CDR1 MNHEY, CDR2 SVGAGI. CDR3 in DNA: TGTGCCAGCACCAGCACGGGACCCTCTGGAAACACCATATATTTT. Protein sequence: CASTSTGPSGNTIYF.